This section outlines one T cell receptor beta chain sequence together with its context. PCR employed 60 Vbeta and 13 Jbeta primers. The protocol was immunoSEQ multiplex PCR, while the TCRdb copy is restricted to in-frame clones and leaves out a portion. The sample includes around 250,000 clones, 85% to 95% of them seen just once. These data are taken from a study of cytomegalovirus exposure and HLA in healthy donors. On the study more broadly: Sequencing of about 179 million T cells in an earlier analysis found 95 million to 120 million unique TCR beta sequences.

From germline, CDR1 is KGHSH and CDR2 LQKENI. This CDR3 has 15 residues. Trimming took off 3 bases at V and 1 base at J, with 10 bases between the two ends. What was sequenced was PBMCs. The gene calls are TRBV18 and TRBJ1-5; a possible D gene is TRBD1 (6 bases). This receptor was obtained from a girl aged 2-10 years in good health and CMV-seronegative. For the CDR3, the DNA is TGTGCCAGCTCACCGTCAGGGGCAAGCAATCAGCCCCAGCATTTT. Its translation: CASSPSGASNQPQHF.